These 29 T cell receptor beta chains were sequenced from one sample in a study of healthy donors' naive CD4 and CD8 T cells. Each TCR library used 500 ng of total RNA and a linear amplification protocol. MiXCR, applied by TCRdb to the reads, yields one record per CDR3 protein. In the table there are about 180,000 distinct CDR3 sequences, about 70% of which are singletons. Sequenced material: naive CD4+ and CD8+ T cells sorted from blood, pooled from several donors. The receptors originated from a pool of human donors in good health; the sample pools cells from several healthy donors.

The CDR3 DNA follows: TGTGCCTGGTCAGGCGGCGAATTTGGCAATCAGCCCCAGCATTTT. This encodes CAWSGGEFGNQPQHF. V is TRBV30 and J is TRBJ1-5; D not certain. CDR1 and CDR2 (germline): GTSNPN, SVGIG (reference sequence). Trimming took off 5 bases at V and 2 bases at J, with 16 bases between the two ends. The CDR3 runs to 15 residues.

The rearrangement uses TRBV6-5 and TRBJ1-1; TRBD1 agrees at 8 bases. Germline trimming cut 4 bases from V and 7 bases from J; bases unmatched to any gene: 8. The CDR3 length is 14 residues. Germline loops: CDR1 MNHEY, CDR2 SVGAGI. CDR3 in DNA: TGTGCCAGCAGTTGGCCGGACAGGGTGGGTGAAGCTTTCTTT. Amino acid sequence: CASSWPDRVGEAFF.

As DNA, the CDR3 is TGCAGCGTTGCAGGGCCGAATCAGCCCCAGCATTTT. Protein: CSVAGPNQPQHF. The chain joins TRBV29-1 to TRBJ1-5; D might be TRBD1 (5 bases). Germline lookup yields CDR1 SQVTM and CDR2 ANQGSEA. V lost 4 bases to trimming and J lost 4 bases, with 8 bases between them. The CDR3 spans 12 residues.

The chain combines TRBV5-1 with TRBJ2-3, with 7 nucleotides matching TRBD2. V lost 2 bases to trimming and J lost 3 bases; unmatched junction nucleotides: 6. CDR3 length: 15 amino acids. Germline values: CDR1 SGHRS, CDR2 YFSETQ. CDR3 protein: CASSFSTSPTDTQYF. CDR3 bases: TGCGCCAGCAGCTTCTCGACTAGCCCTACAGATACGCAGTATTTT.

V and J are TRBV12-3 or TRBV12-4 and TRBJ2-3; 10 bases map to TRBD1. The ends lost 1 base at V and 3 bases at J; junction bases unmatched: 10. This CDR3 is 18 amino acids long. The CDR3 nucleotides are TGTGCCAGCAGTTTAGTGGGGACAGGGGCCTTGGGGACAGATACGCAGTATTTT. Residues: CASSLVGTGALGTDTQYF.

This sequence joins TRBV29-1 and TRBJ1-2, with no clear D. V gave up 4 bases and J gave up 2 bases, with 8 bases separating them. Germline CDR1 is SQVTM and CDR2 is ANQGSEA. The CDR3 is made up of 12 amino acids. The CDR3 nucleotides read TGCAGCGTTGTGCGGAAAAACTATGGCTACACCTTC. It codes for CSVVRKNYGYTF.

V gene TRBV12-3 or TRBV12-4 combines with J gene TRBJ2-5; no clear D gene. The CDR3 loop spans 13 amino acids. V lost 7 bases and J lost 1, with 10 bases in between. In DNA, the CDR3 is TGTGCCAGCACCCATTGGGCCCAAGAGACCCAGTACTTC. Amino acids: CASTHWAQETQYF.

J is TRBJ2-3 and V is TRBV27, with 8 bases lining up with TRBD2. V lost 7 bases to trimming and J lost 4 bases; unmatched junction nucleotides: 10. Germline assignment: CDR1 MNHEY and CDR2 SMNVEV (reference sequence). The CDR3 has 15 residues. This chain's CDR3 is CASNTLAGFADTQYF. The CDR3 nucleotides are TGTGCCAGCAATACTTTAGCGGGATTTGCAGATACGCAGTATTTT.

The CDR3 loop reads CASGPTGEQYF. CDR3 bases: TGTGCCAGCGGACCAACGGGCGAGCAGTACTTC. The rearrangement uses TRBV12-5 and TRBJ2-7; TRBD2 might be the D (5 bases). This CDR3 has 11 residues. Germline V gene sequence: CDR1 LGHNT, CDR2 FRNRAP.

J is TRBJ2-2 and V is TRBV12-3 or TRBV12-4; no clear D. The length of the CDR3 is 12 residues. Trimming took 5 bases from V and 7 from J, leaving 8 bases between them. The CDR3 sequence is CASSDIVGELFF. The CDR3 DNA sequence: TGTGCCAGCAGTGATATTGTCGGGGAGCTGTTTTTT.

The rearrangement joins TRBV6-1 to TRBJ2-7; TRBD2 matches 9 bases. The CDR3 spans 13 residues. V lost 8 bases and J lost 3; bases outside the gene matches: 5. Germline lookup yields CDR1 MNHNS and CDR2 SASEGT. In nucleotides, the CDR3 is TGTGCCAGCGAAAGGACTAGCGTCTACGAGCAGTACTTC. Translated, it gives CASERTSVYEQYF.

In DNA, the CDR3 is TGCAGTGCTAGTCGTCTAGCGGACTACAATGAGCAGTTCTTC. Protein sequence: CSASRLADYNEQFF. This chain connects TRBV20-1 to TRBJ2-1; 7 nucleotides align to TRBD2. Unmatched junction bases numbered 5, after V lost 3 bases and J lost 3 bases. The length of the CDR3 is 14 residues. CDR1 is DFQATT, CDR2 SNEGSKA, per germline (reference sequence).

The count of this clonotype is one. This chain joins TRBV27 and TRBJ2-7, with 14 nucleotides matching TRBD2. V lost 5 bases and J lost 4; bases outside the gene matches: 10. This CDR3 spans 17 amino acids. Germline lookup yields CDR1 MNHEY and CDR2 SMNVEV (reference sequence). The CDR3 spells CASSRLGLAGAWYEQYF. CDR3 in DNA: TGTGCCAGCAGTCGACTGGGACTAGCGGGAGCGTGGTACGAGCAGTACTTC.

The chain uses TRBV2 and TRBJ2-6; D remains ambiguous. This CDR3 is 17 amino acids long. V lost 8 bases and J lost 0, with 17 bases in between. Germline CDR1 SNHLY, CDR2 FYNNEI. In nucleotides, the CDR3 is TGTGCCAGCTCTCTTCGGGTCACCCTCTCTGGGGCCAACGTCCTGACTTTC. Encoded protein: CASSLRVTLSGANVLTF.

The V call is TRBV7-2, the J call TRBJ2-3, with D perhaps TRBD1 (5 bases). With 1 base removed from V and 4 bases from J, the gap between germline ends came to 9 bases. Germline V lookup: CDR1 SGHTA, CDR2 FQGNSA. The CDR3 sequence is 14 residues long. CDR3 nucleotide sequence: TGTGCCAGCAGCTTAGGTTGGGGCCCAGATACGCAGTATTTT. Protein: CASSLGWGPDTQYF.

This rearrangement joins TRBV29-1 to TRBJ1-1, with TRBD1 matching over 7 bases. V lost 7 bases to trimming and J lost 1 base; unmatched junction nucleotides: 9. CDR3 length: 14 residues. Per the germline V gene, CDR1 is SQVTM and CDR2 is ANQGSEA. The CDR3 DNA reads as TGCAGCGGACTACAGGGGCAATGGAACACTGAAGCTTTCTTT. Translation gives CSGLQGQWNTEAFF.

This sequence joins TRBV5-4 and TRBJ2-6, with unresolved D. Between the trimmed V and J ends, which lost 8 bases and 1 base, there was a span of 7 bases. Per germline, CDR1 SGHNT and CDR2 YYREEE (reference sequence). This CDR3 is 13 amino acids long. CDR3 nucleotides: TGTGCCAGTTCTGTTTCTGGGGCCAACGTCCTGACTTTC. Residues: CASSVSGANVLTF.

This rearrangement joins TRBV6-5 to TRBJ1-5, with D possibly matching TRBD1 (5 bases). Per the germline V gene, CDR1 is MNHEY and CDR2 is SVGAGI. The CDR3 runs to 15 residues. The V gene lost 5 bases and the J gene lost 1 base, with 12 bases spanning the gap. The DNA for the CDR3 is TGTGCCAGCAGTGAATTGGGACGGAGCAATCAGCCCCAGCATTTT. This translates into CASSELGRSNQPQHF.

The chain's CDR3 is CASSSGPGRTNYGYTF. The DNA for the CDR3 is TGTGCCAGCAGCTCGGGTCCGGGACGGACAAACTATGGCTACACCTTC. This sequence joins TRBV5-5 and TRBJ1-2; a possible D gene is TRBD1 (5 bases). Trimming stripped 3 bases from V and 2 bases from J, with 17 bases between. The CDR3 is made up of 16 amino acids. The germline CDR1 and CDR2 sequences are SGHKS and YYEKEE (reference sequence).

The chain uses TRBV6-5 and TRBJ2-4; TRBD2 might be the D (5 bases). The germline V gene encodes CDR1 MNHEY and CDR2 SVGAGI. Trimming took off 3 bases at V and 6 bases at J, with 18 bases between the two ends. This CDR3 has 16 residues. The CDR3 DNA follows: TGTGCCAGCAGTTATTCGGTGTGGGGAGAACGAAACATTCAGTACTTC. As protein: CASSYSVWGERNIQYF.

V is TRBV5-1 and J is TRBJ2-1, with a tentative D call TRBD1 (6 bases). The V end was cut by 0 bases, the J end by 2 bases, with 6 bases between. The CDR3 totals 14 residues. Germline V gene sequence: CDR1 SGHRS, CDR2 YFSETQ. This chain's CDR3 is CASSLGGPYNEQFF. The CDR3 DNA follows: TGCGCCAGCAGCTTGGGGGGGCCCTACAATGAGCAGTTCTTC.

V usage is TRBV19 and J usage is TRBJ1-5, with D possibly being TRBD1 (6 bases). Germline values: CDR1 LNHDA, CDR2 SQIVND (reference sequence). V shed 7 bases and J shed 0 bases, with 19 bases lying between them. The CDR3 sequence is 17 residues long. CDR3 nucleotide sequence: TGTGCCAGTACAGGGACACAATTGTTTTATAGCAATCAGCCCCAGCATTTT. Protein sequence: CASTGTQLFYSNQPQHF.

The J gene is TRBJ1-5, the V gene TRBV28, with TRBD1 identical over 11 bases. Germline assignment: CDR1 MDHEN and CDR2 SYDVKM. Unmatched junction bases numbered 6, after V lost 6 bases and J lost 5 bases. The CDR3 loop spans 15 amino acids. The CDR3 sequence: CASSKDRGRDQPQHF. CDR3 bases: TGTGCCAGCAGCAAGGACAGGGGGCGTGATCAGCCCCAGCATTTT.

The V and J genes are TRBV2 and TRBJ1-2; maybe TRBD1 (5 bases). Germline V gives CDR1 SNHLY, CDR2 FYNNEI. V was shortened by 2 bases and J by 3 bases, with 10 bases between the two germline ends. This CDR3 spans 14 amino acids. The CDR3 DNA follows: TGTGCCAGCAGTGAAACCCAGGGAGACTATGGCTACACCTTC. The encoded protein is CASSETQGDYGYTF.

This chain links TRBV19 with TRBJ1-5; 7 bases match TRBD1. Germline values: CDR1 LNHDA, CDR2 SQIVND (reference sequence). After removal of 5 bases from V and 2 bases from J, the junction contained 9 bases not matched to a gene. This CDR3 is built from 16 residues. Here the CDR3 DNA reads TGTGCCAGTAGTTTGGGATACGGGACAGGCAATCAGCCCCAGCATTTT. It yields the protein CASSLGYGTGNQPQHF.

In nucleotides, the CDR3 is TGTGCCAGCAGATGGGGATCGAACACTGAAGCTTTCTTT. This sequence encodes CASRWGSNTEAFF. This chain links TRBV12-3 or TRBV12-4 with TRBJ1-1; D remains unclear. The V end was cut by 6 bases, the J end by 1 base, with 9 bases between. CDR3 length equals 13 residues.

This clonotype came up a few times. The chain is built from TRBV18 and TRBJ2-1; TRBD1 agrees at 11 bases. Germline-derived CDR1 and CDR2 are KGHSH and LQKENI. Trimming removed 3 bases from V and 3 bases from J; junction bases left unmatched: 4. This CDR3 is built from 16 residues. The CDR3 region is CASSPGTGGLYNEQFF. CDR3 DNA sequence: TGTGCCAGCTCACCTGGGACAGGGGGTCTCTACAATGAGCAGTTCTTC.

Only a few counts were recorded for this clonotype. The CDR3 loop reads CSVTEGAGNTIYF. The CDR3 DNA reads TGCAGCGTTACGGAGGGAGCAGGAAACACCATATATTTT. V and J are TRBV29-1 and TRBJ1-3; D gene ambiguous. The CDR3 extends over 13 amino acids. V was trimmed by 5 bases and J by 4 bases, leaving 12 bases between them. In germline, CDR1 is SQVTM, CDR2 ANQGSEA.

The gene calls are TRBV6-5 and TRBJ2-7, with D unclear. Per the germline V gene, CDR1 is MNHEY and CDR2 is SVGAGI. The CDR3 runs 13 residues. The V gene lost 4 bases and the J gene lost 1 base, with 8 bases spanning the gap. Written as DNA, the CDR3 is TGTGCCAGCAGTTCGAGCAGTTCCTACGAGCAGTACTTC. Translated: CASSSSSSYEQYF.